This entry features one T cell receptor (beta chain) sequence. This record comes from a study of CD8+ T cells in alopecia areata. Treatment here: oral pan-JAK inhibitor, 5-10 mg twice daily. Alopecia areata patients provided lesional scalp punch biopsies and peripheral blood. RNA extraction and reverse transcription yielded cDNA as sequencing template. Here immunoSEQ multiplex PCR was the method, and the copy in TCRdb shows in-frame clones only, minus some. This table holds over 150,000 clones, 50% to 60% found once. CDR1 GTSNPN and CDR2 SVGIG come from the germline V gene (reference sequence). This CDR3 region has 15 residues. V was trimmed by 2 bases and J by 8 bases, leaving 18 bases between them.

The specimen was CD4+ T cells sorted from blood, collected at week 4, from a patient treated with tofacitinib. The rearrangement uses TRBV30 and TRBJ1-4; a weak D match, TRBD1 (5 bases). This sequence was found in a human donor with alopecia areata. The CDR3 protein is CAWSLGTGGVEKLFF. CDR3 nucleotides: TGTGCCTGGAGTCTAGGGACCGGGGGAGTGGAAAAACTGTTTTTT.